These 8 T cell receptor beta chains originate from one sample sequenced in a study of blood T cells in healthy people across ages. Primed by a sample-barcoded 5' primer and a J-beta primer mix, a second PCR proceeded for about 6 to 11 cycles. TCRdb reanalysed the 5' RACE reads using MiXCR and keeps one entry per CDR3 protein. Of roughly 800,000 distinct CDR3 sequences in the sample, 58% are singletons; the top ten hold roughly 20%. The source material was blood. The origin of the receptors is a man in his thirties or forties in good health.

The V gene is TRBV5-1, the J gene TRBJ1-4; no definite D call. Germline V lookup: CDR1 SGHRS, CDR2 YFSETQ. This CDR3 has 13 residues. Trimming cost V 5 bases and J 1 base, with 6 bases left between them. CDR3 bases: TGCGCCAGCAGATGGGGAACTAATGAAAAACTGTTTTTT. It codes for CASRWGTNEKLFF.

The rearrangement uses TRBV11-2 and TRBJ2-5, with D unclear. CDR3 length equals 15 residues. Trimming shortened V by 4 bases and J by 1 base, and 13 bases separated the two germline ends. Germline lookup yields CDR1 SGHAT and CDR2 FQNNGV. CDR3 sequence: CASSSSVRPQETQYF. CDR3 bases: TGTGCCAGCAGCTCTTCTGTGCGGCCCCAAGAGACCCAGTACTTC.

Concerning this clonotype: This may arise from a read error, as a much more abundant clone is one base away. The chain combines TRBV7-8 with TRBJ1-5; D unresolved. Germline V gene sequence: CDR1 SGHVS, CDR2 FQNEAQ. Trimming pared 5 bases from V and 6 bases from J, leaving 11 bases between. The CDR3 length is 13 residues. The CDR3, as DNA: TGTGCCAGCAGCGTAGAGGGTCTTCAGCCCCAGCATTTT. As protein: CASSVEGLQPQHF.

The gene calls are TRBV2 and TRBJ2-4, with TRBD2 as a possible D gene (5 bases). The J call may be in error: the DNA end matches TRBJ2-7 better. The germline gives CDR1 SNHLY, CDR2 FYNNEI. This CDR3 spans 14 amino acids. The CDR3 region has the DNA TGTGCCAGCAGTGAAGTAACGGGAAGCTACGAGCAGTACTTC. This codes for CASSEVTGSYEQYF.

The V and J genes are TRBV3-1 and TRBJ2-5; D may be TRBD2 (6 bases). The CDR3 length is 15 residues. Germline V gene sequence: CDR1 LGHDT, CDR2 YNNKEL (reference sequence). The germline V and J ends were trimmed by 3 bases and 5 bases, with 16 bases remaining between them. In DNA, the CDR3 is TGTGCCAGCAGCCAGGATCATCTAGCGATTGAGACCCAGTACTTC. Protein sequence: CASSQDHLAIETQYF.

V is TRBV30 and J is TRBJ2-1; D remains unclear. CDR1 GTSNPN and CDR2 SVGIG come from the germline V gene (reference sequence). The ends were cut back, 0 bases at V and 0 bases at J, with 6 bases in the middle. This CDR3 spans 14 amino acids. CDR3 in amino acids: CAWSVGSSYNEQFF. DNA of the CDR3: TGTGCCTGGAGTGTTGGTAGCTCCTACAATGAGCAGTTCTTC. The variable domain in full, with the rest retrieved from reference TRBV30 and TRBJ2-1, is SQTIHQWPATLVQPVGSPLSLECTVEGTSNPNLYWYRQAAGRGLQLLFYSVGIGQISSEVPQNLSASRPQDRQFILSSKKLLLSDSGFYLCAWSVGSSYNEQFFGPGTRLTVL.

The chain carries TRBV12-3 or TRBV12-4 and TRBJ2-4; the D gene is possibly TRBD2 (5 bases). The J call may be in error: the DNA end matches TRBJ2-7 better. The CDR3 length is 12 residues. The CDR3: CASSPSSSEQYF. The DNA for the CDR3 is TGTGCCAGCAGCCCCTCTAGCAGCGAGCAGTACTTC.

This clonotype was seen at least ten times. The CDR3 bases are TGTGCCTGGAGTGTATTACAGGGGTCTGAGCAGTTCTTC. This encodes CAWSVLQGSEQFF. The chain has TRBV30 and TRBJ2-1; 7 nucleotides match TRBD1. This CDR3 is built from 13 residues. In germline, CDR1 is GTSNPN, CDR2 SVGIG (reference sequence). V lost 0 bases and J lost 9; bases outside the gene matches: 5.